This T cell receptor (beta chain) was retrieved from a study of cytomegalovirus exposure and HLA in healthy donors. The PCR used 60 Vbeta and 13 Jbeta primers. Libraries were prepared by immunoSEQ multiplex PCR; TCRdb keeps only in-frame clonotypes and omits some of them. The repertoire holds some 130,000 clones, approximately 80% seen once, with 2% to 2.5% in the top ten. As concerns this clone: The antigen remains unidentified.

Study outcomes and limitations: Most subjects had HLA-A and HLA-B alleles reportedly predicted accurately by TCR beta sequences. The study labeled roughly 160 TCR beta chains cytomegalovirus-associated. In a later analysis, donors in an Asian-associated ancestry cluster reportedly had fewer N-insertions in productive TCRs than the cohort mean.

Healthy people donating bone marrow made up the donors. V shed 10 bases, J shed 6 bases, and the junction held 6 bases outside the gene matches. The CDR3 extends over 13 amino acids. Germline CDR1 ENHRY, CDR2 SYGVKD. The chain employs TRBV10-3 and TRBJ2-3; TRBD1 agrees at 11 bases. The sequenced sample was PBMCs. This receptor was identified in a young man in good health and CMV-seronegative. Here the CDR3 reads CASRGTGGDTQYF. The CDR3 region has the DNA TGTGCCAGTAGAGGGACAGGGGGGGATACGCAGTATTTT.